A single sample gave rise to the 22 T cell receptor beta chains below, sequenced in a study of T-cell memory formation after mild COVID-19 (TCRdb year 2021). Receptor libraries were prepared by 5' RACE. The instrument was an Illumina NovaSeq 6000. TCRdb redid the processing of the public reads, applying fastp at Q25 and MiXCR, and retained in-frame beta chains. CDR3 protein sequences are deduplicated, and each keeps its most common genes and DNA. This sample is represented by fewer than 400,000 distinct CDR3 sequences; about a sixth of them were singletons. Together, the top ten hold 20% to 25% of the sample. Sequenced input: PBMCs or a T cell subset sorted from them (not recorded which). The receptor set was obtained from a man between 18 and 35 years old who had mild COVID-19 (a few samples of this study predate the infection). The sample titles of this study are shuffled in the database, so cell type and time point are left out; the donor was told from shared clones.

The chain recombines TRBV10-2 with TRBJ1-5; D remains unclear. This CDR3 comprises 15 residues. The V end was cut by 6 bases, the J end by 0 bases, with 12 bases between. CDR1 and CDR2 from the germline V gene are WSHSY and SAAADI. Written as DNA, the CDR3 is TGCGCCAGCAGCCCCCCGCCCTATAGCAATCAGCCCCAGCATTTT. Encoded protein: CASSPPPYSNQPQHF.

This clonotype was picked up a small number of times. The rearrangement uses TRBV3-1 and TRBJ2-1, with TRBD2 matching 14 bases. Trimming removed 6 bases from V and 10 bases from J; junction bases left unmatched: 5. CDR1 and CDR2 from the germline V gene are LGHDT and YNNKEL (reference sequence). The CDR3 is 14 amino acids. CDR3 sequence: CASRLGLAGEEQFF. CDR3 DNA: TGTGCCAGCAGACTGGGACTAGCGGGGGAGGAGCAGTTCTTC.

The chain uses TRBV7-2 and TRBJ1-1; D possibly corresponds to TRBD1 (6 bases). The V end lost 5 bases, the J end lost 4 bases, and 14 bases lay between the germline ends. This CDR3 has 14 amino acids. Germline V gives CDR1 SGHTA, CDR2 FQGNSA. The DNA for the CDR3 is TGTGCCAGCAGCCTGGCAGGGGCAAGCACTGAAGCTTTCTTT. It specifies CASSLAGASTEAFF.

This clonotype was found many times. V usage is TRBV7-6 and J usage is TRBJ2-2, with TRBD2 matching over 15 bases. The J segment lost 4 bases and the V segment lost 5 bases, leaving 8 bases of the junction unmatched. Germline V gene data show CDR1 as SGHVS and CDR2 as FNYEAQ. The CDR3 totals 18 residues. The CDR3 DNA is TGTGCCAGCAGCCGGACTAGCGGGGGGGCGCTGGGCACCGGGGAGCTGTTTTTT. It codes for CASSRTSGGALGTGELFF.

This clonotype was counted a few times. This rearrangement joins TRBV5-1 to TRBJ1-2; D may be TRBD1 (5 bases). V lost 0 bases to trimming and J lost 3 bases, with 9 bases between them. The length of the CDR3 is 14 residues. Germline-derived CDR1 and CDR2 are SGHRS and YFSETQ. CDR3 in DNA: TGCGCCAGCAGCTTGGTAGGGGCGGACTATGGCTACACCTTC. Translating gives CASSLVGADYGYTF.

The V and J genes are TRBV7-2 and TRBJ2-7; D is possibly TRBD2 (6 bases). The ends were cut back, 6 bases at V and 0 bases at J, with 9 bases in the middle. The CDR3 consists of 13 residues. Germline V gene data show CDR1 as SGHTA and CDR2 as FQGNSA. CDR3 sequence (DNA): TGTGCCAGCAGATCCGGGAGCTCCTACGAGCAGTACTTC. Amino acids: CASRSGSSYEQYF.

This clonotype is a singleton in its sample. V gene TRBV5-1 combines with J gene TRBJ2-3; 10 bases line up with TRBD1. The CDR3 is 15 amino acids. Germline V gene data show CDR1 as SGHRS and CDR2 as YFSETQ. Unmatched junction bases numbered 3, after V lost 1 base and J lost 4 bases. CDR3 region: CASSLLGQGADTQYF. Written as DNA, the CDR3 is TGCGCCAGCAGCTTGCTCGGACAGGGGGCAGATACGCAGTATTTT.

CDR3: CASSASAGPYEQYF. The CDR3 DNA follows: TGTGCCAGCAGCGCCTCCGCGGGCCCCTACGAGCAGTACTTC. The chain couples TRBV5-5 to TRBJ2-7; the D gene is possibly TRBD2 (5 bases). The germline gives CDR1 SGHKS, CDR2 YYEKEE (reference sequence). This CDR3 is 14 amino acids long. Trimming took off 4 bases at V and 2 bases at J, with 13 bases between the two ends.

The rearrangement joins TRBV28 to TRBJ2-7; no reliable D call. Per the germline V gene, CDR1 is MDHEN and CDR2 is SYDVKM. The CDR3 contains 10 residues. V gave up 11 bases and J gave up 6 bases, with 11 bases separating them. The CDR3 loop reads CAQQPTEQYV. CDR3 bases: TGTGCCCAGCAGCCAACCGAGCAGTACGTC.

This sequence joins TRBV29-1 and TRBJ2-7; 7 bases fit TRBD1. Germline V gene lookup returns CDR1 SQVTM and CDR2 ANQGSEA. The CDR3 has 11 amino acids. V trimming: 6 bases; J trimming: 4 bases; junction bases outside the gene matches: 3. The CDR3 reads CSVTGFYEQYF. CDR3 DNA sequence: TGCAGCGTGACAGGGTTTTACGAGCAGTACTTC.

The V and J genes are TRBV20-1 and TRBJ2-3; the D is unclear. This CDR3 is built from 14 residues. V was pared by 1 base and J by 5 bases, with 13 bases between. Looked up from germline, CDR1 is DFQATT and CDR2 is SNEGSKA (reference sequence). The chain's CDR3 is CSARAPVDRDTQYF. DNA of the CDR3: TGCAGTGCTAGAGCGCCGGTCGATCGAGATACGCAGTATTTT.

This clonotype was found a few times. The chain recombines TRBV4-2 with TRBJ2-3; D may match TRBD1 or TRBD2 (5 bases each). CDR3 length equals 13 residues. V was pared by 1 base and J by 5 bases, with 7 bases between. Germline CDR1 reads LGHNA; CDR2 reads YNFKEQ. CDR3 loop: CASSQGGGDTQYF. CDR3 sequence (DNA): TGTGCCAGCAGCCAAGGTGGGGGAGATACGCAGTATTTT.

The rearrangement joins TRBV7-9 to TRBJ2-2; 13 nucleotides agree with TRBD2. Germline CDR1 and CDR2: SEHNR and FQNEAQ (reference sequence). The CDR3 consists of 14 residues. V lost 0 bases to trimming and J lost 13 bases; unmatched junction nucleotides: 2. The CDR3 bases are TGTGCCAGCAGCTTAGCGGGACTAGCGGGGCGGCTGTTTTTT. This translates into CASSLAGLAGRLFF. Variable domain in full (rest from reference TRBV7-9 and TRBJ2-2): DTGVSQNPRHKITKRGQNVTFRCDPISEHNRLYWYRQTLGQGPEFLTYFQNEAQLEKSRLLSDRFSAERPKGSFSTLEIQRTEQGDSAMYLCASSLAGLAGRLFFGEGSRLTVL.

This clonotype was seen a few times. CDR3 residues: CASSYTVTNEQYF. The CDR3 DNA follows: TGTGCCAGCAGTTACACGGTTACCAACGAGCAGTACTTC. The rearrangement uses TRBV6-5 and TRBJ2-7, with unresolved D. V lost 2 bases and J 5 bases, leaving 10 bases between the germline ends. Germline lookup yields CDR1 MNHEY and CDR2 SVGAGI. This CDR3 is built from 13 residues.

This sequence joins TRBV6-4 and TRBJ2-3; D unclear. With 4 bases removed from V and 4 bases from J, the gap between germline ends came to 9 bases. This CDR3 spans 13 amino acids. CDR1 is MRHNA, CDR2 SNTAGT, per germline. Here the CDR3 DNA reads TGTGCCAGCAGTGTAGGGATTTCAGATACGCAGTATTTT. Translating gives CASSVGISDTQYF.

This clonotype was detected many times. The chain couples TRBV4-3 to TRBJ2-3; 8 bases are a match to TRBD2. Trimming at V came to 1 base and at J to 4 bases, leaving 10 bases not matched to a gene. This CDR3 is 17 amino acids long. CDR1 LGHNA and CDR2 YSLEER come from the germline V gene. This CDR3 reads CASSQVMKRGFADTQYF. DNA of the CDR3: TGCGCCAGCAGCCAAGTCATGAAGCGGGGGTTTGCAGATACGCAGTATTTT.

This clonotype was seen just once. This sequence joins TRBV6-5 and TRBJ2-1; D is unresolved. This CDR3 has 15 amino acids. V shed 4 bases and J shed 7 bases, with 17 bases lying between them. Germline lookup yields CDR1 MNHEY and CDR2 SVGAGI. The CDR3 DNA sequence: TGTGCCAGCAGTTCCTTCTGGACCAGCAGGAATGAGCAGTTCTTC. Amino acid sequence: CASSSFWTSRNEQFF.

V usage is TRBV5-1 and J usage is TRBJ1-6; D possibly corresponds to TRBD1 (5 bases). CDR3 length equals 14 residues. V was clipped by 0 bases and J by 6 bases, with 7 bases between them. CDR1 is SGHRS and CDR2 is YFSETQ in the germline V gene. The CDR3 spells CASSLDRINSPLHF. Here the CDR3 DNA reads TGCGCCAGCAGCTTGGACAGGATTAATTCACCCCTCCACTTT. The whole variable domain, filled in from reference TRBV5-1 and TRBJ1-6, reads KAGVTQTPRYLIKTRGQQVTLSCSPISGHRSVSWYQQTPGQGLQFLFEYFSETQRNKGNFPGRFSGRQFSNSRSEMNVSTLELGDSALYLCASSLDRINSPLHFGNGTRLTVT.

Points on this clonotype: A much larger clone differs from this one at a single base, so this may be a read error. The chain couples TRBV2 to TRBJ2-2; D unclear. CDR1 is SNHLY, CDR2 FYNNEI, per germline. The ends were cut back, 0 bases at V and 4 bases at J, with 3 bases in the middle. The CDR3 sequence is 13 residues long. CDR3 sequence (DNA): TGTGCCAGCAGTGAAGCGGGCACCGGGGAGCTGTTTTTT. Protein product: CASSEAGTGELFF.

The sample holds a few counts of this clonotype. The chain joins TRBV12-3 or TRBV12-4 to TRBJ1-1; 9 positions agree with TRBD1. This CDR3 is built from 14 residues. V lost 3 bases, J lost 4 bases, and 3 bases stayed unmatched. The CDR3 sequence is CASSFGQGFTEAFF. CDR3 in DNA: TGTGCCAGCAGTTTCGGACAGGGGTTCACTGAAGCTTTCTTT.

The chain recombines TRBV10-3 with TRBJ1-1; D is uncertain. The V end lost 9 bases, the J end lost 0 bases, and 8 bases lay between the germline ends. Per germline, CDR1 ENHRY and CDR2 SYGVKD. This CDR3 region has 12 residues. CDR3 region: CAISGMNTEAFF. The CDR3 nucleotides are TGTGCCATTTCCGGGATGAACACTGAAGCTTTCTTT.

The rearrangement uses TRBV7-9 and TRBJ2-5, with unresolved D. CDR1 SEHNR and CDR2 FQNEAQ come from the germline V gene (reference sequence). Between the trimmed V and J ends, which lost 0 bases and 4 bases, there was a span of 9 bases. The CDR3 runs 14 residues. This chain's CDR3 is CASSLAGFRETQYF. In DNA, the CDR3 is TGTGCCAGCAGCTTAGCGGGGTTTCGAGAGACCCAGTACTTC.